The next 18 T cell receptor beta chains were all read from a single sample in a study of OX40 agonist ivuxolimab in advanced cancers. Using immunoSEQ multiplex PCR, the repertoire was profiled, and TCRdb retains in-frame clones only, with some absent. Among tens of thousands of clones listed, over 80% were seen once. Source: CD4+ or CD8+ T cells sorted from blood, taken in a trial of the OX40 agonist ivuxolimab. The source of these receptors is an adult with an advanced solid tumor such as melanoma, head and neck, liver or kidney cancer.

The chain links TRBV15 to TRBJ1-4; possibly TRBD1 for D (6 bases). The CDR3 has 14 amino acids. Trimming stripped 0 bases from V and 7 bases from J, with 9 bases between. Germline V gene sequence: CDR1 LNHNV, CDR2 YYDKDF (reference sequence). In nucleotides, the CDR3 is TGTGCCACCAGCAGAGACAGGGGTGCTGAAAAACTGTTTTTT. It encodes CATSRDRGAEKLFF.

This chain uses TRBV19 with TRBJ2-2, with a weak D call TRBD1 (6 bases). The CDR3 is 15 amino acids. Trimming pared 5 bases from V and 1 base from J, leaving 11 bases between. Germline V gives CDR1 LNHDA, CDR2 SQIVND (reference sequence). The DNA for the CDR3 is TGTGCCAGTAGTTCACAGGGCGGGAACACCGGGGAGCTGTTTTTT. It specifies CASSSQGGNTGELFF. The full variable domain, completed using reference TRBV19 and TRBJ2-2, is DGGITQSPKYLFRKEGQNVTLSCEQNLNHDAMYWYRQDPGQGLRLIYYSQIVNDFQKGDIAEGYSVSREKKESFPLTVTSAQKNPTAFYLCASSSQGGNTGELFFGEGSRLTVL.

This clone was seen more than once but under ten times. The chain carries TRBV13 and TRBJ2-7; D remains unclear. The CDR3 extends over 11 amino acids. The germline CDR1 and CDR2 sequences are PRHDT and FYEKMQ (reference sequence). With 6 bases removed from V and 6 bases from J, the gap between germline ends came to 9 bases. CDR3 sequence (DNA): TGTGCCAGCAGTCAGAGAAGCGAGCAGTACTTC. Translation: CASSQRSEQYF.

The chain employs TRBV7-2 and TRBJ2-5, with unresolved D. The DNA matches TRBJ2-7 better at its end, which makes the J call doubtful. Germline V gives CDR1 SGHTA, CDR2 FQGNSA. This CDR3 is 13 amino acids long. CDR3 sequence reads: CASSLANSGEQYF. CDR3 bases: TGTGCCAGCAGCTTAGCGAATTCCGGCGAGCAGTACTTC.

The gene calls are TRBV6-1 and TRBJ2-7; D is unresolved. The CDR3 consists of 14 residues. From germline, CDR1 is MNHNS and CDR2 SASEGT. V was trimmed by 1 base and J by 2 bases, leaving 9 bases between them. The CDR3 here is CASSEGTGPYEQYF. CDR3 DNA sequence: TGTGCCAGCAGTGAAGGCACCGGACCCTACGAGCAGTACTTC.

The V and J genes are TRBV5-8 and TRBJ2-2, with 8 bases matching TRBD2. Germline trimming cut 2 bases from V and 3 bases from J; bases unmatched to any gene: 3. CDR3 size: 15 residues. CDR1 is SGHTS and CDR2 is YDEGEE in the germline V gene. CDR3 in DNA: TGTGCCAGCAGCTTCCAGCGGGGGTACACCGGGGAGCTGTTTTTT. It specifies CASSFQRGYTGELFF.

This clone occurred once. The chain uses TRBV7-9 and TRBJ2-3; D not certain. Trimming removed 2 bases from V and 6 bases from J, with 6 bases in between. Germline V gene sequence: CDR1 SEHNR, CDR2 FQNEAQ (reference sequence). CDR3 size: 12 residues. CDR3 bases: TGTGCCAGCAGCTTAACGATGGATACGCAGTATTTT. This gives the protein CASSLTMDTQYF.

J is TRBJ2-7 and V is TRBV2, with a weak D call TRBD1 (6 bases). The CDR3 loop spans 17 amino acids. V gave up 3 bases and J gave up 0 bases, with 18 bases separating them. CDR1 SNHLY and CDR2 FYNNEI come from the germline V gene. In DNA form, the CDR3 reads TGTGCCAGCAGTGATATCATATGGCAGGGGTACTCCTACGAGCAGTACTTC. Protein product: CASSDIIWQGYSYEQYF. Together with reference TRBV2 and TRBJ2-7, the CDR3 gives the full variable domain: EPEVTQTPSHQVTQMGQEVILRCVPISNHLYFYWYRQILGQKVEFLVSFYNNEISEKSEIFDDQFSVERPDGSNFTLKIRSTKLEDSAMYFCASSDIIWQGYSYEQYFGPGTRLTVT.

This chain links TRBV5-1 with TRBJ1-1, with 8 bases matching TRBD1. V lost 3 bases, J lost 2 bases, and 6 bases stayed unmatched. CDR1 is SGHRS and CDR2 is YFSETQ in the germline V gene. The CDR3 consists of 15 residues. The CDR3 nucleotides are TGCGCCAGCAGCTCAAGGGGACAGGTAAACACTGAAGCTTTCTTT. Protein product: CASSSRGQVNTEAFF.

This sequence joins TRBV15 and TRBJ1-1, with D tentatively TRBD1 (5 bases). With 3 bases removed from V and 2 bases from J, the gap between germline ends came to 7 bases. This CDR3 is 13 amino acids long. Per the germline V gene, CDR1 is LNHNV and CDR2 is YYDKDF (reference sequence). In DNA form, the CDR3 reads TGTGCCACCAGCAGGACAGTTAACACTGAAGCTTTCTTT. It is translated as CATSRTVNTEAFF. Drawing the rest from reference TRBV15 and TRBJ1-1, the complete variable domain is DAMVIQNPRYQVTQFGKPVTLSCSQTLNHNVMYWYQQKSSQAPKLLFHYYDKDFNNEADTPDNFQSRRPNTSFCFLDIRSPGLGDTAMYLCATSRTVNTEAFFGQGTRLTVV.

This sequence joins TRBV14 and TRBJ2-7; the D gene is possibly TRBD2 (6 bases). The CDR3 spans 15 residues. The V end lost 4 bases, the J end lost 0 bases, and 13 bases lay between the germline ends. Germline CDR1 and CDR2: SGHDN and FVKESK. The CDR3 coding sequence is TGTGCCAGCAGCCGCTTTAGCGGCTTCTCCTACGAGCAGTACTTC. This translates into CASSRFSGFSYEQYF.

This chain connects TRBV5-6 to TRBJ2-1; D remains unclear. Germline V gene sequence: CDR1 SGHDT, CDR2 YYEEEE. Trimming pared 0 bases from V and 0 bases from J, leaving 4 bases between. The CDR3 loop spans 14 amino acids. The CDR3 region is CASSLGVSYNEQFF. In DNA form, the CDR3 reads TGTGCCAGCAGCTTGGGGGTCTCCTACAATGAGCAGTTCTTC.

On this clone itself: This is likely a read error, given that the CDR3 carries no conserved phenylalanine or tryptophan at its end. CDR3 in amino acids: CAWTLDRVGTGELFS. The CDR3, as DNA: TGTGCCTGGACCCTGGACAGGGTGGGAACCGGGGAGCTGTTTTCT. The chain employs TRBV30 and TRBJ2-2, with 8 positions matching TRBD1. Germline V gives CDR1 GTSNPN, CDR2 SVGIG (reference sequence). The CDR3 length is 15 residues. V shed 4 bases, J shed 5 bases, and the junction held 9 bases outside the gene matches.

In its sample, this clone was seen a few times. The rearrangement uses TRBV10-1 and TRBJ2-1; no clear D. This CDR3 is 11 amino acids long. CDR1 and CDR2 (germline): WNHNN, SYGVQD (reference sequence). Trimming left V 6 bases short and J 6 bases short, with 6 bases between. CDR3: CASREPNEQFF. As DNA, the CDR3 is TGCGCCAGCAGAGAACCCAATGAGCAGTTCTTC.

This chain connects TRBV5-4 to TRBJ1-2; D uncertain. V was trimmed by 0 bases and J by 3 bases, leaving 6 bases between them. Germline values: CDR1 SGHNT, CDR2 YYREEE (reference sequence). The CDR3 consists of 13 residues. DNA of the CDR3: TGTGCCAGCAGCTTGGTCCAAGACTATGGCTACACCTTC. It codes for CASSLVQDYGYTF.

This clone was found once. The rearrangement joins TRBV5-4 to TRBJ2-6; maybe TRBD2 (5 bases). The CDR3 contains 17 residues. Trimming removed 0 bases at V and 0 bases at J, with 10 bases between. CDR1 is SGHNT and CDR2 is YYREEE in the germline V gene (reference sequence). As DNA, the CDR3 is TGTGCCAGCAGCTTGGGAGGGTTCAACTCTGGGGCCAACGTCCTGACTTTC. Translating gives CASSLGGFNSGANVLTF.

This chain's CDR3 is CASSEREGQGDEQFF. CDR3 nucleotides: TGTGCCAGCAGCGAGAGGGAGGGACAGGGCGATGAGCAGTTCTTC. The genes are TRBV9 and TRBJ2-1, with 9 bases lining up with TRBD1. CDR1 is SGDLS, CDR2 YYNGEE, per germline. The CDR3 extends over 15 amino acids. Germline trimming cut 3 bases from V and 8 bases from J; bases unmatched to any gene: 9. Together with reference TRBV9 and TRBJ2-1, the CDR3 gives the full variable domain: DSGVTQTPKHLITATGQRVTLRCSPRSGDLSVYWYQQSLDQGLQFLIQYYNGEERAKGNILERFSAQQFPDLHSELNLSSLELGDSALYFCASSEREGQGDEQFFGPGTRLTVL.

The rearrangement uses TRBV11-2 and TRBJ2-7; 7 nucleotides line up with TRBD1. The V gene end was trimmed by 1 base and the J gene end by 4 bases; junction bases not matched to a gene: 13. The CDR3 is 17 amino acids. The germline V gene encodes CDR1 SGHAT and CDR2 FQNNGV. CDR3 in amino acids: CASSLVWTGHQGYEQYF. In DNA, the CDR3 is TGTGCCAGCAGCTTAGTTTGGACAGGCCACCAGGGGTACGAGCAGTACTTC.